This TCR beta chain derives from a study of control samples from healthy donors and cancer patients. The table lists this clone with a count of one. Using immunoSEQ multiplex PCR, the repertoire was profiled, and TCRdb retains in-frame clones only, with some absent. The data show 85,000 to 95,000 clones, with about four fifths seen just once and over 7.5% held by the top ten. V was trimmed by 8 bases and J by 1 base, leaving 15 bases between them. Germline CDR1 and CDR2: SNHLY and FYNNEI. The CDR3 has 14 residues. The TCR comes from a woman aged 55-69 years in good health. Sequencing was done on a sample of blood. The chain recombines TRBV2 with TRBJ2-7; D is possibly TRBD1 (6 bases). CDR3 DNA: TGTGCCAGCGGGCTACAGGGACCATCCTACGAGCAGTACTTC. As protein: CASGLQGPSYEQYF. The entire variable domain, with the rest obtained from reference TRBV2 and TRBJ2-7, is as follows: EPEVTQTPSHQVTQMGQEVILRCVPISNHLYFYWYRQILGQKVEFLVSFYNNEISEKSEIFDDQFSVERPDGSNFTLKIRSTKLEDSAMYFCASGLQGPSYEQYFGPGTRLTVT.